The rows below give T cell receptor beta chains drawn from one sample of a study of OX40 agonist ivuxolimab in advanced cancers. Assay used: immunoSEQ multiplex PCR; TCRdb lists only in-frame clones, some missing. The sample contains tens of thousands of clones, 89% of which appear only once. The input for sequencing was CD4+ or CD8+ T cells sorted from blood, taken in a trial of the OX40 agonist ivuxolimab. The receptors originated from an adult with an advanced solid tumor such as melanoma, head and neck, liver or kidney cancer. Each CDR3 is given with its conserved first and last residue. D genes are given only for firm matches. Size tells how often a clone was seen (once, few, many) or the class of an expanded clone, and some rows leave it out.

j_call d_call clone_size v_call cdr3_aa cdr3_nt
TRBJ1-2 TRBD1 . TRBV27 CASFGQGPSGYTF TGTGCCAGTTTCGGACAGGGACCCTCTGGCTACACCTTC
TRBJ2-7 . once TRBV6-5 CASSPSFAGYYEQYF TGTGCCAGCAGTCCTTCATTCGCGGGGTACTACGAGCAGTACTTC
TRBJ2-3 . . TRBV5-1 CASSWSGLLGTDTQYF TGCGCCAGCAGCTGGAGCGGGTTGCTCGGCACAGATACGCAGTATTTT
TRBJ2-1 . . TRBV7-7 CASSLSANFGDEQFF TGTGCCAGCAGCTTATCGGCTAACTTCGGCGATGAGCAGTTCTTC
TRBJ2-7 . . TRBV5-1 CASSFTGVAYEQYF TGCGCCAGCAGCTTCACGGGAGTCGCCTACGAGCAGTACTTC
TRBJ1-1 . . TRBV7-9 CASSLVPGRNTEAFF TGTGCCAGCAGCTTAGTCCCCGGTCGCAACACTGAAGCTTTCTTT
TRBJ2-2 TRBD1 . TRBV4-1 CASSQGSGLPGTGGTGELFF TGCGCCAGCAGCCAAGGGAGTGGGCTTCCCGGGACAGGGGGGACCGGGGAGCTGTTTTTT
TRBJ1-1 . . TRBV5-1 CASSSSDAEAFF TGCGCCAGCAGCTCGTCAGACGCTGAAGCTTTCTTT
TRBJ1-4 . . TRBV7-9 CASSLWGADEKLFF TGTGCCAGCAGCTTATGGGGCGCAGACGAAAAACTGTTTTTT
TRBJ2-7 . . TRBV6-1 CASNGRNLYEQYF TGTGCCAGCAATGGGAGAAACCTCTACGAGCAGTACTTC
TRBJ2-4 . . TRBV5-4 CASSYATYSSKNIQYF TGTGCCAGCAGCTACGCGACATACTCCTCCAAAAACATTCAGTACTTC
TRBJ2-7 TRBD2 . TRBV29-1 CSAEITSGYEQYF TGCAGCGCGGAGATTACTAGCGGCTACGAGCAGTACTTC
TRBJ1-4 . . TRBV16 CASSQNRGTEKLFF TGTGCCAGCAGCCAAAACCGGGGTACTGAAAAACTGTTTTTT
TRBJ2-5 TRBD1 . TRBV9 CASSVTGGVSETQYF TGTGCCAGCAGCGTAACAGGGGGCGTTTCAGAGACCCAGTACTTC
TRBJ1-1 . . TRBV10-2 CASSESKGGGTEAFF TGCGCCAGCAGTGAGTCGAAAGGGGGGGGTACTGAAGCTTTCTTT
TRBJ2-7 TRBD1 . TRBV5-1 CASSSPGQHYEQYF TGCGCCAGCAGCTCGCCGGGACAGCACTACGAGCAGTACTTC
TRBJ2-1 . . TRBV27 CASSSGGSGEQFF TGTGCCAGCAGTTCCGGGGGTTCGGGTGAGCAGTTCTTC
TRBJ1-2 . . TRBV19 CASSTPSLLGYTF TGTGCCAGTAGTACCCCCAGCCTGCTTGGCTACACCTTC
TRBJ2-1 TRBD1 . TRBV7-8 CASSLDRGNEQFF TGTGCCAGCAGCTTGGACAGGGGTAATGAGCAGTTCTTC
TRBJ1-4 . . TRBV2 CASSDWGEKLFF TGTGCCAGCAGTGATTGGGGGGAAAAACTGTTTTTT
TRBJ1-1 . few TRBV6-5 CASSDGLYAFF TGTGCCAGCAGTGACGGGCTGTACGCTTTCTTT
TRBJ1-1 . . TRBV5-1 CASSLGRGPGTEAFF TGCGCCAGCAGCTTGGGGCGGGGGCCAGGCACTGAAGCTTTCTTT
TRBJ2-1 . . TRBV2 CASSIYSVLTSSYNEQFF TGTGCCAGCAGCATCTACTCAGTTCTTACAAGCTCCTACAATGAGCAGTTCTTC
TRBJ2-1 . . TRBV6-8 CATPGQIGDNEQFF TGTGCCACACCCGGACAGATCGGGGACAATGAGCAGTTCTTC
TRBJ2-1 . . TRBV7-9 CASSLVLGAYNEQFF TGTGCCAGCAGCTTAGTCTTAGGAGCCTACAATGAGCAGTTCTTC
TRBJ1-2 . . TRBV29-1 CSVETGRDYGYTF TGCAGCGTTGAAACTGGCAGGGACTATGGCTACACCTTC
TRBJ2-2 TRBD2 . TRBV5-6 CASSFGLAGVTGELFF TGTGCCAGCAGCTTCGGACTAGCGGGAGTAACCGGGGAGCTGTTTTTT
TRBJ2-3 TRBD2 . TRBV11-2 CASSFSTSDTDTQYF TGTGCCAGCAGCTTCTCGACTAGCGACACAGATACGCAGTATTTT
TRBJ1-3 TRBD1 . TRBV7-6 CASSWGQGSGNTIYF TGTGCCAGCAGCTGGGGACAGGGATCCGGAAACACCATATATTTT
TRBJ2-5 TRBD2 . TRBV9 CASSFSGRSKTQYF TGTGCCAGCAGCTTTAGCGGGAGGAGCAAGACCCAGTACTTC
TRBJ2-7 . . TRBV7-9 CASSLSLAFYEQYF TGTGCCAGCAGCTTATCCTTGGCGTTCTACGAGCAGTACTTC
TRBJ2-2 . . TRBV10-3 CAISEGLTSGGELFF TGTGCCATCAGTGAGGGGCTGACATCCGGTGGGGAGCTGTTTTTT
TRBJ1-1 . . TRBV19 CASSIRPGLLNTEAFF TGTGCCAGTAGTATAAGACCGGGACTGTTGAACACTGAAGCTTTCTTT
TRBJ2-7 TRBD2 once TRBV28 CASSPTSGYEQYF TGTGCCAGCAGTCCGACTAGCGGGTACGAGCAGTACTTC
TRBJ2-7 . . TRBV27 CASSQGRFYEQYF TGTGCCAGCAGTCAAGGACGGTTTTACGAGCAGTACTTC
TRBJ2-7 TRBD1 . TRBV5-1 CASSYSGTDYEQYF TGCGCCAGCAGCTATTCCGGGACAGACTACGAGCAGTACTTC
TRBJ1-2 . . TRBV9 CASSGDDGPYGYTF TGTGCCAGCAGCGGTGATGACGGACCCTATGGCTACACCTTC
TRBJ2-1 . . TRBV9 CASSVAGLAYNEQFF TGTGCCAGCAGCGTAGCGGGACTCGCCTACAATGAGCAGTTCTTC
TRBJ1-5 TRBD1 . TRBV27 CASSLWGPQGAYVQPQHF TGTGCCAGCAGTTTATGGGGGCCTCAGGGGGCGTATGTTCAGCCCCAGCATTTT
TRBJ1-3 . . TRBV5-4 CASSLGGAGNTIYF TGTGCCAGCAGCTTGGGGGGGGCCGGAAACACCATATATTTT
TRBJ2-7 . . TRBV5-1 CASSQSHGAYEQYF TGCGCCAGCAGCCAATCCCACGGGGCCTACGAGCAGTACTTC
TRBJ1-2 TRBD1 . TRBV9 CASSEWTGEGYTF TGTGCCAGCAGCGAATGGACAGGGGAGGGCTACACCTTC
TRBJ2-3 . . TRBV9 CASSGDLRDPDTQYF TGTGCCAGCAGCGGGGACCTTCGGGACCCCGATACGCAGTATTTT
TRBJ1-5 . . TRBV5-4 CASSLPNQPQHF TGTGCCAGCAGCTTGCCCAATCAGCCCCAGCATTTT
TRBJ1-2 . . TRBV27 CASSLSVADPYGYTF TGTGCCAGCAGTTTATCTGTGGCAGATCCATATGGCTACACCTTC
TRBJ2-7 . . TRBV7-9 CASSLIAPGKRNYEQYF TGTGCCAGCAGCTTAATCGCACCAGGGAAAAGAAACTACGAGCAGTACTTC
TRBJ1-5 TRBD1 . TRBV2 CASSVTGQNQPQHF TGTGCCAGCAGTGTGACAGGGCAAAATCAGCCCCAGCATTTT
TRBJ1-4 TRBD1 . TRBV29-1 CSVEDKDRGQKLFF TGCAGCGTTGAAGATAAAGACAGGGGGCAAAAACTGTTTTTT
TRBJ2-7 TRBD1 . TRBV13 CASSLARTGTQYF TGTGCCAGCAGCTTAGCTAGGACAGGGACGCAGTACTTC
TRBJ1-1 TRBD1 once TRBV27 CASSLYPPAGGVTEAFF TGTGCCAGCAGTTTATACCCCCCAGCAGGGGGCGTCACTGAAGCTTTCTTT
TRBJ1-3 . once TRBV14 CASSQDWELSRGNTIYF TGTGCCAGCAGCCAAGATTGGGAACTCTCGAGGGGAAACACCATATATTTT